This section outlines one T cell receptor (beta chain) sequence together with its context. This sample was included in a study of T cell clonotyping in hematopoietic cell transplantation. Data came from immunoSEQ multiplex PCR; TCRdb stores just in-frame clones and leaves some out. The data hold some 5,900 clones, with under 80% observed a single time. Per the germline V gene, CDR1 is MNHEY and CDR2 is SMNVEV (reference sequence). The CDR3 loop spans 16 amino acids. The V gene lost 3 bases and the J gene lost 2 bases, with 13 bases spanning the gap. The chain couples TRBV27 to TRBJ2-2; D gene unclear. The source was peripheral blood mononuclear cells, collected 180 days after allogeneic stem cell transplant. The sequence derives from a male patient aged 70 to 80 who had an allogeneic stem cell transplant from an unrelated donor, so T cells may come from the graft donor. Some clones in this sample may be carry-over from other donors' samples. CDR3 in DNA: TGTGCCAGCAGTTTTTGGGGTAGGGCAAACACCGGGGAGCTGTTTTTT. Its translation: CASSFWGRANTGELFF.